One sample yielded the 9 T cell receptor beta chains listed below, sequenced in a study of blood T cell repertoires in COVID-19. Profiled with immunoSEQ multiplex PCR; TCRdb holds only in-frame clones, not every one. The sample includes about 350,000 clones, around 90% seen only once; the top ten take roughly 4%. Sequencing used peripheral blood. All receptors come from a woman aged 60-75 years with COVID-19, enrolled during active disease.

The chain uses TRBV7-8 and TRBJ1-5; 7 nucleotides match TRBD1. CDR1 is SGHVS, CDR2 FQNEAQ, per germline. V lost 3 bases to trimming and J lost 7 bases; unmatched junction nucleotides: 9. The CDR3 is 15 amino acids. CDR3 sequence: CASSLEQGKVQPQHF. As DNA, the CDR3 is TGTGCCAGCAGCTTGGAACAGGGGAAGGTGCAGCCCCAGCATTTT.

The CDR3 loop is CASSMRGGPNEKLFF. The DNA for the CDR3 is TGTGCCAGTAGTATGAGGGGGGGACCTAATGAAAAACTGTTTTTT. The chain uses TRBV19 and TRBJ1-4, with D tentatively TRBD1 (6 bases). This CDR3 comprises 15 residues. Looked up from germline, CDR1 is LNHDA and CDR2 is SQIVND (reference sequence). Trimming cost V 3 bases and J 3 bases, with 11 bases left between them.

The chain is built from TRBV5-1 and TRBJ2-2; D might be TRBD2 (5 bases). V shed 5 bases and J shed 4 bases, with 12 bases lying between them. Germline V gene data show CDR1 as SGHRS and CDR2 as YFSETQ. This CDR3 has 14 residues. CDR3 loop: CASSPGLITGELFF. CDR3 DNA: TGCGCCAGCAGTCCAGGACTCATCACCGGGGAGCTGTTTTTT.

The chain uses TRBV12-5 and TRBJ1-1; 9 positions agree with TRBD1. CDR1 LGHNT and CDR2 FRNRAP come from the germline V gene. Trimming removed 9 bases from V and 5 bases from J; junction bases left unmatched: 13. The CDR3 extends over 15 amino acids. This CDR3 is CASTRMTGGETEAFF. As DNA, the CDR3 is TGTGCTAGCACGAGAATGACAGGGGGGGAAACTGAAGCTTTCTTT.

This clone was observed once. The CDR3 DNA reads TGTGCCAGCAGCCTTAGAGGGACAGGGGGCAACTATGGCTACACCTTC. Its translation: CASSLRGTGGNYGYTF. The V and J genes are TRBV7-9 and TRBJ1-2; 12 nucleotides agree with TRBD1. The CDR3 has 16 residues. The V and J ends lost 5 bases and 2 bases, in that order; junction bases with no gene match: 6. Germline lookup yields CDR1 SEHNR and CDR2 FQNEAQ (reference sequence).

The rearrangement joins TRBV5-1 to TRBJ2-7, with TRBD2 identical over 8 bases. The germline V gene has CDR1 SGHRS and CDR2 YFSETQ. This CDR3 spans 15 amino acids. V lost 2 bases to trimming and J lost 2 bases; unmatched junction nucleotides: 6. The CDR3 nucleotides read TGCGCCAGCAGCTTAAGAGCGGGGGCTACCTACGAGCAGTACTTC. As protein: CASSLRAGATYEQYF.

This rearrangement joins TRBV6-4 to TRBJ1-6, with TRBD1 identical over 7 bases. CDR3 length equals 15 residues. From germline, CDR1 is MRHNA and CDR2 SNTAGT. Trimming took 6 bases from V and 2 from J; bases not matched to a gene: 4. The CDR3 protein is CASRLQGTYNSPLHF. The CDR3 DNA is TGTGCCAGCAGACTACAGGGGACCTATAATTCACCCCTCCACTTT.

The J gene is TRBJ2-2, the V gene TRBV9, with a weak D call TRBD2 (6 bases). Germline lookup yields CDR1 SGDLS and CDR2 YYNGEE. This CDR3 comprises 15 residues. Trimming stripped 2 bases from V and 2 bases from J, with 10 bases between. The CDR3 DNA reads as TGTGCCAGCAGCGTGCGGGGATACAACACCGGGGAGCTGTTTTTT. Amino acids: CASSVRGYNTGELFF.

The rearrangement links TRBV5-1 to TRBJ2-7, with a tentative D call TRBD2 (6 bases). Trimming took off 4 bases at V and 2 bases at J, with 13 bases between the two ends. The CDR3 sequence is 14 residues long. Germline CDR1 SGHRS, CDR2 YFSETQ. The CDR3 nucleotides read TGCGCCAGCAGCCCGGGGGACGGAACCTACGAGCAGTACTTC. It codes for CASSPGDGTYEQYF.